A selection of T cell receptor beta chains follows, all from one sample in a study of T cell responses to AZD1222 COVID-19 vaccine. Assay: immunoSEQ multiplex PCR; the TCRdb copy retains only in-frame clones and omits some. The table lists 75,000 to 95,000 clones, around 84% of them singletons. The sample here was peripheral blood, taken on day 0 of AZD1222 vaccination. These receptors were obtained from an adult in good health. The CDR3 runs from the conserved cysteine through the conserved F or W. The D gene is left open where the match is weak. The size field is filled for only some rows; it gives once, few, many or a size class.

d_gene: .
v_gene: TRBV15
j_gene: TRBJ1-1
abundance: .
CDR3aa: CATSRDHSTEAFF
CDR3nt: TGTGCCACCAGCAGAGATCATAGCACTGAAGCTTTCTTT

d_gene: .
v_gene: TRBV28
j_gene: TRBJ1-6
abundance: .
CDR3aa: CASSPTVIKQTPLHF
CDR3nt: TGTGCCAGCAGTCCCACGGTAATAAAACAAACACCCCTCCACTTT

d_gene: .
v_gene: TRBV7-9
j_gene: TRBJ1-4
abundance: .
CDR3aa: CASSSPPDPSYEKLFF
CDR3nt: TGTGCCAGCAGCAGCCCCCCGGACCCCTCTTATGAAAAACTGTTTTTT

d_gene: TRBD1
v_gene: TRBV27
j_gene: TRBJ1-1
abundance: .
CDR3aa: CASSPGQGRGGNTEAFF
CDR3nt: TGTGCCAGCAGTCCGGGACAGGGCAGAGGGGGGAACACTGAAGCTTTCTTT

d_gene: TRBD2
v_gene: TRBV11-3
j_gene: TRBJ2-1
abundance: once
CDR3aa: CASSLAGTSAYNEQFF
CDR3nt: TGTGCCAGCAGCTTAGCCGGGACTAGCGCCTACAATGAGCAGTTCTTC

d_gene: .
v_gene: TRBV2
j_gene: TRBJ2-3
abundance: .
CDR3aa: CASSDLGYTQYF
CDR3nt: TGTGCCAGCAGTGATCTGGGTTACACGCAGTATTTT

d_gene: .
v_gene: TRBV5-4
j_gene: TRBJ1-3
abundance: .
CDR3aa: CASSQSISSGNTIYF
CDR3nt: TGTGCCAGCAGCCAATCCATAAGCTCTGGAAACACCATATATTTT

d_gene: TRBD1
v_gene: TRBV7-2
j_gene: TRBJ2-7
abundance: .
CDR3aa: CASSLGTGTYEQYF
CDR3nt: TGTGCCAGCAGCTTAGGGACAGGGACTTACGAGCAGTACTTC

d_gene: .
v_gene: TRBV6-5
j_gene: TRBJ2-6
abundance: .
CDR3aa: CASSYSGTGANVLTF
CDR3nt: TGTGCCAGCAGTTACTCGGGGACTGGGGCCAACGTCCTGACTTTC

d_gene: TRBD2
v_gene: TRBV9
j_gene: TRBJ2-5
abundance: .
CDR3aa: CASSVGTSGIQETQYF
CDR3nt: TGTGCCAGCAGCGTTGGGACTAGCGGGATCCAAGAGACCCAGTACTTC

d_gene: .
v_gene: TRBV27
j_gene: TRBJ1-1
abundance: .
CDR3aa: CASSLAFRAVNTEAFF
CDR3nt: TGTGCCAGCAGTTTAGCTTTTCGGGCAGTGAACACTGAAGCTTTCTTT

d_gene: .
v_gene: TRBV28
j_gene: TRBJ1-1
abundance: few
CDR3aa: CASSLLSRTVEAFF
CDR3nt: TGTGCCAGCAGTTTATTGTCGAGGACAGTAGAAGCTTTCTTT

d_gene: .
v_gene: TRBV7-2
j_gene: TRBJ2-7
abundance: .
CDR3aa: CASSLPGVTYEQYF
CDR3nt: TGTGCCAGCAGCCTCCCCGGGGTCACCTACGAGCAGTACTTC

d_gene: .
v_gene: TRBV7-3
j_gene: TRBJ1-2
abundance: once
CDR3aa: CASSLQGSPNYGYTF
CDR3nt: TGTGCCAGCAGCTTACAGGGTAGTCCTAACTATGGCTACACCTTC

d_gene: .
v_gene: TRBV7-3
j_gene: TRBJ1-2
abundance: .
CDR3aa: CASSPNPTAPGTF
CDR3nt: TGTGCCAGCAGCCCGAATCCCACAGCCCCAGGCACCTTC

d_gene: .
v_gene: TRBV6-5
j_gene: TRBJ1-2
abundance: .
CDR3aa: CASSYPGSGYTF
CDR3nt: TGTGCCAGCAGTTACCCAGGGAGTGGCTACACCTTC

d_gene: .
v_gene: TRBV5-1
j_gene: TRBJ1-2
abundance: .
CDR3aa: CASSFGGDGYTF
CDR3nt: TGCGCCAGCAGCTTCGGGGGGGATGGCTACACCTTC

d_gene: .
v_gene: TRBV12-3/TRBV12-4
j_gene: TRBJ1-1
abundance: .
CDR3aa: CASSLLENTEAFF
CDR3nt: TGTGCCAGCAGTTTATTGGAGAACACTGAAGCTTTCTTT

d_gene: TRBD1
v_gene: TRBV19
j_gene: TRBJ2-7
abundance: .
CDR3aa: CASSIGGDSTTANF
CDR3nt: TGTGCCAGTAGTATAGGAGGGGACAGCACGACGGCCAACTTC

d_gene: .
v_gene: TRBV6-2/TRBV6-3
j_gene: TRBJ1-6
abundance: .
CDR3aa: CASSPGSPLHF
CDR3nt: TGTGCCAGCAGTCCAGGGTCACCCCTCCACTTT

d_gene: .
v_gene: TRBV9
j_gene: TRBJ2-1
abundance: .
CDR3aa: CATSPSDYNEQFF
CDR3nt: TGTGCCACCAGTCCCAGCGACTACAATGAGCAGTTCTTC

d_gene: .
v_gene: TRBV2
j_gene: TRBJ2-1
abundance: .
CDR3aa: CASKAGAGVADEQFF
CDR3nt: TGTGCCAGCAAGGCGGGGGCAGGGGTAGCAGATGAGCAGTTCTTC

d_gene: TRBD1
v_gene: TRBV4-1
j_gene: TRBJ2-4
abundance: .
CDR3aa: CASSQVPNSGAGGNSIQYF
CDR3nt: TGCGCCAGCAGCCAAGTTCCCAACTCCGGGGCAGGGGGAAATTCGATTCAGTACTTC

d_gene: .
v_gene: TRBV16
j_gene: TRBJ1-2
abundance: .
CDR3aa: CASSQNIYGYTF
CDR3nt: TGTGCCAGCAGCCAAAATATCTATGGCTACACCTTC

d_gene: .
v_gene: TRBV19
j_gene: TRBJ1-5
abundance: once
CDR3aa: CASSTWTGTSFGQPQHF
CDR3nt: TGTGCCAGTAGTACCTGGACCGGGACGAGTTTTGGTCAGCCCCAGCATTTT

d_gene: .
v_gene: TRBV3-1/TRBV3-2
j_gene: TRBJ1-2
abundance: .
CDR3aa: CASSQEGSGGYTF
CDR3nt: TGTGCCAGCAGCCAAGAGGGGTCTGGCGGCTACACCTTC

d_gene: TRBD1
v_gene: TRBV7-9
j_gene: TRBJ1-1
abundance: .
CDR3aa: CASSLAFQGAGMNTEAFF
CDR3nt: TGTGCCAGCAGCTTAGCGTTTCAGGGGGCGGGTATGAACACTGAAGCTTTCTTT

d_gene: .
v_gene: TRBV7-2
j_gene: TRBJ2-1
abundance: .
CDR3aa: CASSSGTYNEQFF
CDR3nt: TGTGCCAGCAGCTCTGGGACTTACAATGAGCAGTTCTTC

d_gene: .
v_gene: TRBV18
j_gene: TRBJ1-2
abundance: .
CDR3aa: CASSPDHTNYGYTF
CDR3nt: TGTGCCAGCTCTCCCGACCACACCAACTATGGCTACACCTTC

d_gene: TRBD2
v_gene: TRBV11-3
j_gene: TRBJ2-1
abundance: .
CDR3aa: CASSLGDSGGANEQFF
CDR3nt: TGTGCCAGCAGCTTAGGGGATAGCGGGGGGGCAAATGAGCAGTTCTTC

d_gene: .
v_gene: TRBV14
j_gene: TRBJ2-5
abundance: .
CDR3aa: CASSQVLAPRGTQYF
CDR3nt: TGTGCCAGCAGCCAAGTTCTAGCCCCGAGGGGGACCCAGTACTTC

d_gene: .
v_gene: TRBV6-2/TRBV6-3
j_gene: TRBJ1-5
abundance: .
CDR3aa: CASSPARTDSNQPQHF
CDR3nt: TGTGCCAGCAGTCCAGCCCGCACAGATAGCAATCAGCCCCAGCATTTT

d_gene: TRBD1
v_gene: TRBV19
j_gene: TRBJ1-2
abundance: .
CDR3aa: CASSLAGQGPTRGYTF
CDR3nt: TGTGCCAGTAGTCTGGCGGGACAGGGGCCAACTCGGGGCTACACCTTC

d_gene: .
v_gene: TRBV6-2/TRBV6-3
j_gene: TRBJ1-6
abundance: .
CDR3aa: CASSWEGGSPLHF
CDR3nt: TGTGCCAGCAGTTGGGAGGGGGGTTCACCCCTCCACTTT

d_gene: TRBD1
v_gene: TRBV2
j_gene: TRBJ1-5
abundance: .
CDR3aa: CASMGDRNQPQHF
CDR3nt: TGTGCCAGCATGGGGGACAGAAATCAGCCCCAGCATTTT

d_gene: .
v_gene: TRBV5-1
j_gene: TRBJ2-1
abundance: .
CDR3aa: CASSLVGNHEQFF
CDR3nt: TGCGCCAGCAGCTTGGTGGGGAACCATGAGCAGTTCTTC

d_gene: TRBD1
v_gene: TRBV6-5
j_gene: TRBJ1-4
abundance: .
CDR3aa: CASSYSRDSYNEKLFF
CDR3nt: TGTGCCAGCAGTTATTCTCGGGACAGTTATAATGAAAAACTGTTTTTT

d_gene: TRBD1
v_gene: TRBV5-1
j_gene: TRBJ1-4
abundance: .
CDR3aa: CASSLTRDSEKLFF
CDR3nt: TGCGCCAGCAGCTTAACCCGGGACAGTGAAAAACTGTTTTTT

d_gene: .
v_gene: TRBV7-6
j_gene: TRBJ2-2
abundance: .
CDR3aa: CASSLGTGGELFF
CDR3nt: TGTGCCAGCAGCCTAGGGACTGGCGGGGAGCTGTTTTTT

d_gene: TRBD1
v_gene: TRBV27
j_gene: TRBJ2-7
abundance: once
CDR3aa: CASSPGQGAYEQYF
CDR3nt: TGTGCCAGCAGTCCAGGACAGGGGGCCTACGAGCAGTACTTC

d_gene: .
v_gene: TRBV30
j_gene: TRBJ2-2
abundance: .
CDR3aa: CAWSETPNTGELFF
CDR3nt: TGTGCCTGGAGTGAGACACCGAACACCGGGGAGCTGTTTTTT

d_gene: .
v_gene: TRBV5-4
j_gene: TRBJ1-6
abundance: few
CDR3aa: CASTLTGRVDSPLHF
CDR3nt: TGTGCCAGCACGCTGACGGGCCGGGTTGATTCACCCCTCCACTTT

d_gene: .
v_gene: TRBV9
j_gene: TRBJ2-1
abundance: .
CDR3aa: CASSVATDSLWEQFF
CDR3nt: TGTGCCAGCAGCGTAGCTACCGACTCCCTTTGGGAGCAGTTCTTC

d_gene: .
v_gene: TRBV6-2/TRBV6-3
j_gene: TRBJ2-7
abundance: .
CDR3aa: CASSYSVRLTREQYF
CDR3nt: TGTGCCAGCAGTTACTCAGTCAGGTTGACTCGGGAGCAGTACTTC

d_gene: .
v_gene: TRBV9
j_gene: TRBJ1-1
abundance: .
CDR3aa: CASAGDYTEAFF
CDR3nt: TGTGCCAGCGCGGGGGACTACACTGAAGCTTTCTTT

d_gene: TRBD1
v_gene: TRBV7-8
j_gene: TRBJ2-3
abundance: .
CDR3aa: CASSVNQQGANTDTQYF
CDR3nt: TGTGCCAGCAGCGTAAACCAGCAGGGGGCCAACACAGATACGCAGTATTTT

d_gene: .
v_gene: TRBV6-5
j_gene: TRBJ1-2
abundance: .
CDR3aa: CASSYVGSDGYTF
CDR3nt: TGTGCCAGCAGTTACGTGGGGAGCGATGGCTACACCTTC

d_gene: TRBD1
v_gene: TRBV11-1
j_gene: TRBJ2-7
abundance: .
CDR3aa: CASSLPGGPRFYEQYF
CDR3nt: TGTGCCAGCAGCTTACCAGGGGGCCCGCGTTTTTACGAGCAGTACTTC

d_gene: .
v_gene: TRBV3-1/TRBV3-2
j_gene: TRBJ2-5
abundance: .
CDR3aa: CASSQVQETQYF
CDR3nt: TGTGCCAGCAGCCAAGTCCAAGAGACCCAGTACTTC

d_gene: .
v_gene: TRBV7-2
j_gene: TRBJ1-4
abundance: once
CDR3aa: CASSLAWGLNEKLFF
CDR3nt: TGTGCCAGCAGCTTAGCGTGGGGACTTAATGAAAAACTGTTTTTT

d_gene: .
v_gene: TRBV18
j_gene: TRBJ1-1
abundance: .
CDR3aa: CASSPRFQGRESEAFF
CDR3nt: TGTGCCAGCTCACCACGGTTTCAGGGAAGGGAGTCTGAAGCTTTCTTT

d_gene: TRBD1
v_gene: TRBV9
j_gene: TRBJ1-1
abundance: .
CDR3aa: CASSAGQGVRAFF
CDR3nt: TGTGCCAGCAGCGCCGGACAGGGGGTGAGAGCTTTCTTT

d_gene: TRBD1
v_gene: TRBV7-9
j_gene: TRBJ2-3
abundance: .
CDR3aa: CASSQGQSTDTQYF
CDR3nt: TGTGCCAGCAGCCAGGGACAGAGCACAGATACGCAGTATTTT

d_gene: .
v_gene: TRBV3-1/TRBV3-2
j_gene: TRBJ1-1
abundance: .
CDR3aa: CASSGGRGGVMAFF
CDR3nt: TGTGCCAGCAGCGGGGGGCGAGGGGGAGTGATGGCTTTCTTT